The source of this TCR beta chain is a study of post-analysis software for immune sequencing data. Turning to this clonotype: Its antigen is not identified.

The CDR3 spans 15 residues. The germline gives CDR1 MNHEY, CDR2 SMNVEV (reference sequence). Trimming pared 2 bases from V and 6 bases from J, leaving 16 bases between. The library was made from cDNA and included unique molecular identifiers. Researchers reported some 500,000 cDNA molecules coming from roughly 1 to 10 million T cells. TCRdb processed the PCR reads anew with MiXCR; each CDR3 protein has one entry. The sample shows roughly 170,000 distinct CDR3 sequences, about 32% of them seen only once. Study-wide results and caveats: Five TRBV segments appeared more often in patients than in controls, and TRBV5-6, TRBV5-1 and TRBV20-1 were among these. Normalized Chao1 diversity was significantly lower in multiple sclerosis patients than in controls. Batch-mates among the samples co-clustered strongly by F measure.

Specimen: blood. This sequence was found in a girl between 5 and 17 years old with multiple sclerosis. The gene calls are TRBV27 and TRBJ1-1, with TRBD1 as a possible D gene (5 bases). CDR3 in amino acids: CASSLRGEWGAEAFF. In DNA, the CDR3 is TGTGCCAGCAGTTTACGGGGGGAGTGGGGCGCTGAAGCTTTCTTT.